This is a list of T cell receptor beta chains from one sample in a study of cytomegalovirus exposure and HLA in healthy donors. Profiled with immunoSEQ multiplex PCR; TCRdb holds only in-frame clones, not every one. Of 220,000 or so clones listed, under 85% are singletons. The sequencing input was PBMCs. The receptors were sampled from a man aged 50 or older in good health and CMV-seronegative. CDR3s include the opening cysteine and the closing phenylalanine or tryptophan. D genes are given only for firm matches. Clone size appears in some rows only: once, few, many, or a class for an expanded clone.

abundance	d_gene	v_gene	j_gene	CDR3nt	CDR3aa
-	-	TRBV7-8	TRBJ2-7	TGTGCCAGCGACGGGGGGCTAGACATTTCCTACGAGCAGTACTTC	CASDGGLDISYEQYF
few	-	TRBV27	TRBJ2-7	TGTGCCAGCAGCATGACCGCGACGGAGTACTACGAGCAGTACTTC	CASSMTATEYYEQYF
-	TRBD1	TRBV19	TRBJ1-2	TGTGCCAGTAGTACCGGCAGGGGACAGGGCTATGGCTACACCTTC	CASSTGRGQGYGYTF
few	-	TRBV27	TRBJ2-3	TGTGCCAGCAGTGACCGACTAGGGGGGGGCACAGATACGCAGTATTTT	CASSDRLGGGTDTQYF
few	-	TRBV7-8	TRBJ1-4	TGTGCCAGCAGCCCGATGGGCAGGGAAGGTGAAAAACTGTTTTTT	CASSPMGREGEKLFF
-	TRBD1	TRBV4-1	TRBJ1-2	TGCGCCAGCAGCCCGACAGGGGAGGGCTATGGCTACACCTTC	CASSPTGEGYGYTF
-	-	TRBV15	TRBJ1-2	TGTGCCACCAGGCGTGCAGGCACCTATGGCTACACCTTC	CATRRAGTYGYTF
-	TRBD2	TRBV2	TRBJ2-3	TGTGCCAGCAGTTCCCAACTAGCGGGGGGAGATACGCAGTATTTT	CASSSQLAGGDTQYF
-	-	TRBV20-1	TRBJ1-4	TGCAGTGCTATGGCCTCTGAAAAACTGTTTTTT	CSAMASEKLFF
-	-	TRBV21-1	TRBJ2-2	TGTGCCAGCAGCAAAGACAGGGGCGGTGGCACCGGGGAGCTGTTTTTT	CASSKDRGGGTGELFF
-	TRBD1	TRBV30	TRBJ1-6	TGTGCCTGGAGTGTACTGGGGCCCGGACAGGCCCTCAATAGGACACCCCTCCACTTT	CAWSVLGPGQALNRTPLHF
many	-	TRBV6-1	TRBJ1-3	TGTGCCAGCAGTGAAAACGAGGGGGCTGGAAACACCATATATTTT	CASSENEGAGNTIYF
-	-	TRBV18	TRBJ2-7	TGTGCCAGCTCACCAGCCCAGGGGTACGGGTACGAGCAGTACTTC	CASSPAQGYGYEQYF
-	TRBD1	TRBV6-1	TRBJ1-3	TGTGCCAGCAGGGACAGGGGGCCTGGAAACACCATATATTTT	CASRDRGPGNTIYF
-	TRBD1	TRBV5-1	TRBJ2-6	TGCGCCAGCAGCCCCAGGCCAGGGGGCGATACGGGGGCCAACGTCCTGACTTTC	CASSPRPGGDTGANVLTF
-	TRBD2	TRBV5-4	TRBJ2-1	TGTGCCAGCAGCTTGGTAGCGGGAGGCGGCAATGAGCAGTTCTTC	CASSLVAGGGNEQFF
-	-	TRBV11-2	TRBJ2-7	TGTGCCAGCAGCTTAACCGATCAGGGCTACGAGCAGTACTTC	CASSLTDQGYEQYF